Listed below are T cell receptor beta chains from one sample, sequenced in a study of cytomegalovirus exposure and HLA in healthy donors. Clones were read by immunoSEQ multiplex PCR, and TCRdb kept only the in-frame ones, dropping some. The repertoire holds about 200,000 clones, with approximately 78% as singletons. Sequencing was carried out using PBMCs. Receptor source: a woman in her forties or fifties in good health and CMV-seropositive. Each CDR3 is given with its conserved first and last residue. D genes are given only for firm matches. Size tells how often a clone was seen (once, few, many) or the class of an expanded clone, and some rows leave it out.

d_gene	j_gene	abundance	v_gene	CDR3nt	CDR3aa
.	TRBJ2-7	.	TRBV27	TGTGCCAGCAGTCCGAGGAGGGAATCCTACGAGCAGTACTTC	CASSPRRESYEQYF
TRBD1	TRBJ2-2	.	TRBV5-4	TGTGCCAGCAGCCCTTATGCCGGGACAGGGGACACCGGGGAGCTGTTTTTT	CASSPYAGTGDTGELFF
TRBD1	TRBJ2-1	.	TRBV5-5	TGTGCCAGCAGCTTGGGGGGGACAGGGGCCTACAATGAGCAGTTCTTC	CASSLGGTGAYNEQFF
TRBD1	TRBJ1-1	.	TRBV5-6	TGTGCCAGCAGCTCCAGGGGGGCTGAAGCTTTCTTT	CASSSRGAEAFF
TRBD1	TRBJ1-2	.	TRBV5-4	TGTGCCAGCAGCCCGGGGACAGGGGGCCCACATAACTATGGCTACACCTTC	CASSPGTGGPHNYGYTF
TRBD1	TRBJ2-7	.	TRBV7-2	TGTGCCAGCAGCCGCGACAGGGGTTCCTACGAGCAGTACTTC	CASSRDRGSYEQYF
.	TRBJ1-1	.	TRBV5-1	TGCGCCAGCAGCTTGGACAGACCGAACACTGAAGCTTTCTTT	CASSLDRPNTEAFF
TRBD2	TRBJ2-7	.	TRBV5-1	TGCGCCAGCAGCGTGGGACTAGCGGGAACCTACGAGCAGTACTTC	CASSVGLAGTYEQYF
.	TRBJ2-2	.	TRBV6-5	TGTGCCAGCAGCCCCTGGGCAGTCTCTTCCGGGGAGCTGTTTTTT	CASSPWAVSSGELFF
.	TRBJ2-7	.	TRBV28	TGCGCCAGCAGTGCGTCCTACGAGCAGTACTTC	CASSASYEQYF
TRBD1	TRBJ2-5	.	TRBV6-5	TGTGCCAGCAGTTTCGACAGGGTTCCGGGGACCCAGTACTTC	CASSFDRVPGTQYF
TRBD1	TRBJ1-4	few	TRBV10-3	TGTGCCATCGCAACAGGGGTTACTTCGGAACTGTTTTTT	CAIATGVTSELFF
TRBD2	TRBJ2-2	.	TRBV7-2	TGTGCCAGCAGCTCGAACCTAGCGGGGGGGCGTCTGTTTTTT	CASSSNLAGGRLFF
TRBD1	TRBJ1-2	.	TRBV27	TGTGCCAGCAGTCCGGGGACAGGCCGGAACTATGGCTACACCTTC	CASSPGTGRNYGYTF
.	TRBJ1-2	.	TRBV10-3	TGTGCCACCCTCAGGGCAGGGGTCGACTATGGCTACACCTTC	CATLRAGVDYGYTF
.	TRBJ2-7	.	TRBV10-3	TGTGCCATCAGTGAGTCCCCCTACGAGCAGTACTTC	CAISESPYEQYF
TRBD1	TRBJ1-5	once	TRBV7-9	TGTTCCAGCAGCCTCGGGACAGGGTTGGACAATCAGCCCCAGCATTTT	CSSSLGTGLDNQPQHF
.	TRBJ1-2	.	TRBV11-2	TGTGCCAGCAGCTTAGGGGGCCCCTATGGCTACACCTTC	CASSLGGPYGYTF
.	TRBJ1-6	.	TRBV27	TGTGCCAGCAGTTTATCTCCGAATTCACCCCTCCACTTT	CASSLSPNSPLHF
.	TRBJ1-3	.	TRBV18	TGTGCCAGCTCGCTAAACAGGCCCCTCGGAAACACCATATATTTT	CASSLNRPLGNTIYF
.	TRBJ2-2	few	TRBV6-5	TGTGCCAGCAGTTACTCGCTGCAGGCGAACACCGGGGAGCTGTTTTTT	CASSYSLQANTGELFF
.	TRBJ2-5	few	TRBV28	TGTGCCAGCAGTCCCGGGATCCCGAGTCAGTACTTC	CASSPGIPSQYF